This is a list of T cell receptor beta chains from one sample in a study of shared clonotypes between healthy human individuals. Sequencing used immunoSEQ multiplex PCR; TCRdb keeps in-frame clones, though not all of them. The table has roughly 640,000 clones, around two thirds seen once; the top ten hold less than 2%. Sequences were obtained from memory CD4+ T cells sorted from blood. The origin of the receptors is a woman in her 30s in good health. CDR3s include the opening cysteine and the closing phenylalanine or tryptophan. D genes are given only for firm matches. Expanded clones get a size class; other rows say once, few or many, or leave the size out.

12,.,TRBJ1-1,TRBV6-1,.,TGTGCCAGCAGGATCCGGGACGGTGAAGCTTTCTTT,CASRIRDGEAFF
22,once,TRBJ2-5,TRBV28,TRBD2,TGTGCCAGCAGCATGACGGGGAGTTGGATAGCGGGAGCGCCGCGAGACCAAGAGACCCAGTACTTC,CASSMTGSWIAGAPRDQETQYF
14,.,TRBJ2-7,TRBV2,TRBD1,TGTGCCAGCAGTCCCGGGACAGGGTACTACGAGCAGTACTTC,CASSPGTGYYEQYF
14,.,TRBJ1-2,TRBV6-1,.,TGTGCCAGCAGTGGGGCGGCAGCTAACTATGGCTACACCTTC,CASSGAAANYGYTF
14,.,TRBJ1-5,TRBV4-1,.,TGCGCCAGCAGCCACGGACCGAAGAATCAGCCCCAGCATTTT,CASSHGPKNQPQHF
15,.,TRBJ2-3,TRBV6-5,TRBD2,TGTGCCAGCAGTTTCTCCTCCAGCGGGAGTAAGACGCAGTATTTT,CASSFSSSGSKTQYF
14,many,TRBJ1-4,TRBV6-6,TRBD1,TGTGCCAGCAGTTACCAGGGGGCTAATGAAAAACTGTTTTTT,CASSYQGANEKLFF
13,.,TRBJ2-7,TRBV6-5,.,TGTGCCAGCACCCAACCCACTAACCGGGAGCAGTACTTC,CASTQPTNREQYF
12,.,TRBJ2-7,TRBV6-5,.,TGTGCCAGCGGACTTTCAGCCTACGAGCAGTACTTC,CASGLSAYEQYF
14,.,TRBJ2-3,TRBV5-1,TRBD1,TGCGCCAGCAGCCGCGGACAGGGTCAAGATACGCAGTATTTT,CASSRGQGQDTQYF
12,.,TRBJ1-3,TRBV7-9,.,TGTGCCAGCAGCGTAACAGGAAACACCATATATTTT,CASSVTGNTIYF
16,.,TRBJ2-1,TRBV7-9,.,TGTGCCAGCAGCCCACCGCTCTCGGCTACCTACAATGAGCAGTTCTTC,CASSPPLSATYNEQFF
15,many,TRBJ2-2,TRBV10-2,.,TGCGCCAGCACGGGCGAGGTCTCAAACACCGGGGAGCTGTTTTTT,CASTGEVSNTGELFF
15,.,TRBJ2-2,TRBV18,.,TGTGCCAGCTCACCCGTTATGACAGACACCGGGGAGCTGTTTTTT,CASSPVMTDTGELFF
16,.,TRBJ2-1,TRBV11-2,TRBD2,TGTGCCAGCAGCTCGACGACTAGCGGGAATTACAATGAGCAGTTCTTC,CASSSTTSGNYNEQFF
13,.,TRBJ2-1,TRBV27,.,TGTGCCAGCAGAGGACTAAGGAACAATGAGCAGTTCTTC,CASRGLRNNEQFF
14,.,TRBJ2-7,TRBV9,TRBD2,TGTGCCAGCAGCCCCTCCGGAGCGGGAGACGAGCAGTACTTC,CASSPSGAGDEQYF
14,.,TRBJ2-3,TRBV29-1,TRBD1,TGCAGCGTTTTCTACCAGGGGGCGCGAGATACGCAGTATTTT,CSVFYQGARDTQYF
15,.,TRBJ2-1,TRBV4-1,.,TGCGCCAGCAGCCACCAAAGGGACTCGCGGGATGAGCAGTTCTTC,CASSHQRDSRDEQFF
14,.,TRBJ2-5,TRBV7-2,.,TGTGCCAGCAGCTTAACGGCGGGTCCCACGGCCCAGTACTTC,CASSLTAGPTAQYF
18,once,TRBJ2-4,TRBV4-1,.,TGCGCCAGCAGCCCTGGTGACGGTAAAACCCTAGCCAAAAACATTCAGTACTTC,CASSPGDGKTLAKNIQYF
17,.,TRBJ2-6,TRBV7-2,.,TGTGCCAGCAGCTTAAGTTTGACGAGCTCTGGGGCCAACGTCCTGACTTTC,CASSLSLTSSGANVLTF
12,few,TRBJ2-1,TRBV10-3,.,TGTGCCATCAGTGTGCTTGGGAATGAGCAGTTCTTC,CAISVLGNEQFF
14,.,TRBJ2-7,TRBV28,.,TGTGCCAGCATCCCTGGGGGGACCGTCTACGAGCAGTACTTC,CASIPGGTVYEQYF
14,.,TRBJ2-1,TRBV27,.,TGTGCCAGCGGATACGGGGGAGCGAACAATGAGCAGTTCTTC,CASGYGGANNEQFF
14,.,TRBJ1-2,TRBV19,.,TGTGCCAGTAGCCTCCGGGGGCTGTTATATGGCTACACCTTC,CASSLRGLLYGYTF
13,.,TRBJ2-2,TRBV27,.,TGTGCCAGCAAAGGGCTGGAGACCGGGGAGCTGTTTTTT,CASKGLETGELFF
15,.,TRBJ2-7,TRBV30,TRBD2,TGTGCCTGGAGTGTACCCGGGACTAGGTTCTACGAGCAGTACTTC,CAWSVPGTRFYEQYF
16,few,TRBJ2-7,TRBV6-5,TRBD2,TGTGCCAGCAGTTATTCTCTAGCGGTAAGCTCCTACGAGCAGTACTTC,CASSYSLAVSSYEQYF
17,.,TRBJ2-1,TRBV9,TRBD2,TGTGCCAGCAGCGTAGGCCTAGCGGGTTTATCCGGGGATGAGCAGTTCTTC,CASSVGLAGLSGDEQFF
14,.,TRBJ2-7,TRBV6-1,.,TGTGCCAGCAGTGAGCGGCGGATGTTCTACGAGCAGTACTTC,CASSERRMFYEQYF
16,.,TRBJ1-1,TRBV7-3,TRBD1,TGTGCCAGCAGCTTTACAGGGGGTGGGATGAACACTGAAGCTTTCTTT,CASSFTGGGMNTEAFF
15,.,TRBJ1-5,TRBV28,.,TGTGCCAGCAGTTTCCCCGGGGGTGGCAATCAGCCCCAGCATTTT,CASSFPGGGNQPQHF
14,.,TRBJ1-2,TRBV28,TRBD1,TGTGCCAGCAGTTTATTGGGACAGAGCTATGGCTACACCTTC,CASSLLGQSYGYTF
14,once,TRBJ2-7,TRBV2,TRBD2,TGTGCCAGCAAGCCCGGCGGGAGGATCCACGAGCAGTACTTC,CASKPGGRIHEQYF
15,once,TRBJ1-2,TRBV7-9,.,TGTGCCAGCAGCTTAGGAGGTGCCACGGTCTATGGCTACACCTTC,CASSLGGATVYGYTF
13,few,TRBJ1-1,TRBV5-1,TRBD1,TGCGCCAGCAGCTCCGGACAGGTCACTGAAGCTTTCTTT,CASSSGQVTEAFF
13,.,TRBJ1-2,TRBV18,.,TGTGCCAGCTCACCACCAACCGACTATGGCTACACCTTC,CASSPPTDYGYTF
13,.,TRBJ1-2,TRBV7-9,.,TGTGCCAGCAGCTTAACAGGTGCCGGTGGCTACACCTTC,CASSLTGAGGYTF
15,.,TRBJ1-5,TRBV6-1,.,TGTGCCAGCAGTCGTCCAGGGAATAGCAATCAGCCCCAGCATTTT,CASSRPGNSNQPQHF
20,few,TRBJ1-2,TRBV7-8,.,TGTGCCAGCAGCTTAGTCGTACTCCCCGTTGCAAGAGGGATAAACTATGGCTACACCTTC,CASSLVVLPVARGINYGYTF
15,.,TRBJ2-2,TRBV28,TRBD2,TGTGCCAGCAGTTTCCCAGGGACTAGCACCGGGGAGCTGTTTTTT,CASSFPGTSTGELFF
16,.,TRBJ2-6,TRBV6-5,.,TGTGCCAGCAGTTACTCGAGGAGCTCTGGGGCCAACGTCCTGACTTTC,CASSYSRSSGANVLTF
15,.,TRBJ2-7,TRBV2,.,TGTGCCAGCAGTGTCCGACTAGAAAGAACCTCCGAGCAGTACTTC,CASSVRLERTSEQYF
15,.,TRBJ2-7,TRBV7-7,TRBD2,TGTGCCAGCAGCCCCGGACTAGCGGGAGGTTACGAGCAGTACTTC,CASSPGLAGGYEQYF
15,.,TRBJ2-5,TRBV28,TRBD2,TGTGCCAGCAGTTTCGCTAGCGGGATCGGAGCGACCCAGTACTTC,CASSFASGIGATQYF
16,.,TRBJ1-5,TRBV19,.,TGTGCCAGTAGTACTTATTTGGGAGATGGGAGTCAGCCCCAGCATTTT,CASSTYLGDGSQPQHF
15,few,TRBJ2-1,TRBV5-1,.,TGCGCCAGCAGCTTGGAAGGGACCACGGACAATGAGCAGTTCTTC,CASSLEGTTDNEQFF
14,.,TRBJ1-2,TRBV14,.,TGTGCCAGCAGCCAATATCAGGGAAGCTATGGCTACACCTTC,CASSQYQGSYGYTF
13,few,TRBJ1-2,TRBV2,TRBD1,TGTGCCAGCAGTGTACAGGGGGGATATGGCTACACCTTC,CASSVQGGYGYTF
15,.,TRBJ2-5,TRBV5-5,TRBD1,TGTGCCAGCAGCTGGACAGGGTATTCCCAAGAGACCCAGTACTTC,CASSWTGYSQETQYF
13,.,TRBJ2-1,TRBV7-2,.,TGTGCCAGCAGCCCCCAGGTAGGAGTTGAGCAGTTCTTC,CASSPQVGVEQFF